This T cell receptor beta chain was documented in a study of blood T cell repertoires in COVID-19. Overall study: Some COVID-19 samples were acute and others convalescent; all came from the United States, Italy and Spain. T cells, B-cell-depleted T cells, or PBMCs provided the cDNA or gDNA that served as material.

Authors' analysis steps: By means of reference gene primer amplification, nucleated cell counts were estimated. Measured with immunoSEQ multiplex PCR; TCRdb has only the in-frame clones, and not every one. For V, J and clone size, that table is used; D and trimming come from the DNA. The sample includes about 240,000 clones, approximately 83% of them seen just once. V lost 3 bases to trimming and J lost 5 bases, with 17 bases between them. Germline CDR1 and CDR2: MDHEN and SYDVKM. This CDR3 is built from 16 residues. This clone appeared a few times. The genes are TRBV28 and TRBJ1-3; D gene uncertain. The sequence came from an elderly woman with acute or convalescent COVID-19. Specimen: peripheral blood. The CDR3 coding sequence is TGTGCCAGCAGTTTGCCCGAAGGACTGGGTCGAAACACCATATATTTT. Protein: CASSLPEGLGRNTIYF.